One and the same sample provided the 19 T cell receptor beta chains below, sequenced in a study of blood T cell repertoires in COVID-19. TCRdb's copy holds only in-frame clones and misses some; the assay was immunoSEQ multiplex PCR. The table shows about 400,000 clones, with roughly 86% occurring only once. Sequencing input: PBMCs or T cells enriched from blood (not recorded which). The receptors stem from a woman in her twenties or thirties who had recovered from COVID-19.

With regard to this clone: Its ends do not fully match the called genes, so a read error is possible. Additional DNA sequences in this sample encode the identical CDR3. V usage is TRBV5-4 and J usage is TRBJ2-7; a weak D match, TRBD1 (6 bases). The CDR3 runs to 14 residues. CDR1 is SGHNT, CDR2 YYREEE, per germline (reference sequence). The CDR3 sequence: CASSLETGSNEQYF. CDR3 bases: TGTGCCAGCAGCTTGGAGACAGGCTCCAACGAGCAGTACTTC.

CDR3 sequence reads: CAISEASRGLVKGNEQYF. The CDR3 nucleotides are TGTGCCATCAGTGAGGCTTCTCGGGGACTAGTTAAAGGGAACGAGCAGTACTTC. The V gene is TRBV10-3, the J gene TRBJ2-7; 8 bases are shared with TRBD2. The CDR3 length is 18 residues. Germline V gives CDR1 ENHRY, CDR2 SYGVKD. J was trimmed by 5 bases and V by 2 bases; bases with no gene match: 17.

V is TRBV7-2 and J is TRBJ1-2; no clear D. This CDR3 spans 15 amino acids. V lost 1 base and J 0 bases, leaving 9 bases between the germline ends. CDR1 is SGHTA, CDR2 FQGNSA, per germline. CDR3 sequence: CASSLVDTTNYGYTF. The CDR3 DNA reads TGTGCCAGCAGCTTAGTAGACACCACTAACTATGGCTACACCTTC.

This clone was recorded a few times. The chain couples TRBV28 to TRBJ1-5; maybe TRBD1 (6 bases). V gave up 6 bases and J gave up 5 bases, with 23 bases separating them. The CDR3 runs to 17 residues. Germline V gene sequence: CDR1 MDHEN, CDR2 SYDVKM. CDR3 protein: CASSPDADRISHQPQHF. The DNA of the CDR3 is TGTGCCAGCAGCCCCGATGCCGACAGGATAAGTCATCAGCCCCAGCATTTT.

This chain joins TRBV5-1 and TRBJ2-1; TRBD1 agrees at 7 bases. Trimming removed 9 bases from V and 8 bases from J; junction bases left unmatched: 14. The CDR3 has 14 residues. CDR1 and CDR2 (germline): SGHRS, YFSETQ. Written as DNA, the CDR3 is TGCGCCACCAATCCCGGACAGGAGAGAGATGAGCAGTTCTTC. Translation gives CATNPGQERDEQFF.

The chain carries TRBV5-5 and TRBJ1-1; D is unclear. Germline V gene lookup returns CDR1 SGHKS and CDR2 YYEKEE (reference sequence). The V end lost 0 bases, the J end lost 1 base, and 4 bases lay between the germline ends. The CDR3 runs to 13 residues. The CDR3 protein is CASSLVRNTEAFF. CDR3 bases: TGTGCCAGCAGCTTGGTGCGGAACACTGAAGCTTTCTTT.

The chain carries TRBV24-1 and TRBJ2-1; 7 positions match TRBD1. This CDR3 has 14 amino acids. V trimming: 5 bases; J trimming: 5 bases; junction bases outside the gene matches: 5. CDR1 is KGHDR, CDR2 SFDVKD, per germline. The CDR3 loop reads CATSAGGRHNEQFF. DNA of the CDR3: TGTGCCACCAGTGCAGGGGGTCGGCACAATGAGCAGTTCTTC.

The CDR3 sequence is CASSLERGRSYEQYF. DNA of the CDR3: TGTGCCAGCAGCTTGGAGCGGGGCAGATCCTACGAGCAGTACTTC. The rearrangement joins TRBV7-9 to TRBJ2-7; 7 bases map to TRBD2. Germline CDR1 SEHNR, CDR2 FQNEAQ (reference sequence). This CDR3 contains 15 residues. After removal of 3 bases from V and 1 base from J, the junction contained 6 bases not matched to a gene.

The chain carries TRBV30 and TRBJ2-2; D is undetermined. CDR1 is GTSNPN, CDR2 SVGIG, per germline (reference sequence). The CDR3 spans 15 residues. Trimming shortened V by 3 bases and J by 0 bases, and 11 bases separated the two germline ends. The DNA of the CDR3 is TGTGCCTGGAGCGTGATCCACTCGAACACCGGGGAGCTGTTTTTT. Its protein is CAWSVIHSNTGELFF.

The sample holds one count of this clone. The genes are TRBV29-1 and TRBJ2-3; the match to TRBD1 covers 7 bases. J gave up 1 base and V 4 bases, and 11 bases lay outside the gene matches. This CDR3 has 16 residues. The V gene's germline CDR1 is SQVTM and CDR2 ANQGSEA. Here the CDR3 reads CSVGQGNKLRTDTQYF. The CDR3 coding sequence is TGCAGCGTTGGACAGGGTAACAAACTACGCACAGATACGCAGTATTTT.

This clone was picked up a small number of times. The rearrangement links TRBV7-9 to TRBJ2-1; 9 bases match TRBD1. CDR1 and CDR2 from the germline V gene are SEHNR and FQNEAQ (reference sequence). The CDR3 runs 15 residues. V dropped 5 bases and J dropped 7; count of bases not matched to a gene: 9. This chain's CDR3 is CASSATGQGLNEQFF. CDR3 bases: TGTGCCAGCAGCGCTACGGGACAGGGTTTGAATGAGCAGTTCTTC.

This clone was recorded once. The chain has TRBV30 and TRBJ1-5; D possibly corresponds to TRBD1 (5 bases). Germline V lookup: CDR1 GTSNPN, CDR2 SVGIG (reference sequence). Trimming left V 3 bases short and J 6 bases short, with 15 bases between. The CDR3 is made up of 14 amino acids. CDR3 DNA sequence: TGTGCCTGGAGCGCCACCGTGGGGGGTCAGCCCCAGCATTTT. Translation: CAWSATVGGQPQHF.

This clone was counted a few times. The chain links TRBV7-9 to TRBJ1-1; D is uncertain. The CDR3 runs to 11 residues. The germline V gene encodes CDR1 SEHNR and CDR2 FQNEAQ (reference sequence). Trimming shortened V by 3 bases and J by 5 bases, and 4 bases separated the two germline ends. The CDR3 region is CASSFGTEAFF. CDR3 sequence (DNA): TGTGCCAGCAGCTTCGGGACTGAAGCTTTCTTT. Drawing the rest from reference TRBV7-9 and TRBJ1-1, the complete variable domain is DTGVSQNPRHKITKRGQNVTFRCDPISEHNRLYWYRQTLGQGPEFLTYFQNEAQLEKSRLLSDRFSAERPKGSFSTLEIQRTEQGDSAMYLCASSFGTEAFFGQGTRLTVV.

The genes are TRBV29-1 and TRBJ2-7, with TRBD1 identical over 7 bases. CDR1 is SQVTM, CDR2 ANQGSEA, per germline. With V trimmed by 6 bases and J by 6 bases, 8 bases remained unmatched. This CDR3 is built from 12 residues. CDR3 protein: CSVRQGSTEQYF. DNA for the CDR3: TGCAGCGTCCGACAGGGTTCCACCGAGCAGTACTTC.

This clone was recorded once. Other DNA sequences in the sample encode the same CDR3. The rearrangement links TRBV5-4 to TRBJ1-1; D is unresolved. Per germline, CDR1 SGHNT and CDR2 YYREEE (reference sequence). Trimming took off 3 bases at V and 8 bases at J, with 8 bases between the two ends. The CDR3 totals 11 residues. The CDR3 DNA follows: TGTGCCAGCAGCTCAGGATCCGAAGCTTTCTTT. This encodes CASSSGSEAFF.

The rearrangement links TRBV3-1 (or the pseudogene TRBV3-2) to TRBJ2-7; D is undetermined. The V end was cut by 2 bases, the J end by 3 bases, with 17 bases between. Germline assignment: CDR1 LGHDT and CDR2 YNNKEL (reference sequence). This CDR3 spans 16 amino acids. Written as DNA, the CDR3 is TGTGCCAGCAGCCAAAGCCTGACTGGATCCATCTACGAGCAGTACTTC. Translated, it gives CASSQSLTGSIYEQYF.

Regarding this clone: This CDR3 is also generated by other DNA sequences in the sample. The genes are TRBV7-2 and TRBJ1-4, with D possibly TRBD1 on 6 matching bases. Trimming shortened V by 1 base and J by 3 bases, and 9 bases separated the two germline ends. This CDR3 is built from 15 residues. CDR1 is SGHTA and CDR2 is FQGNSA in the germline V gene. The chain's CDR3 is CASSLVAGANEKLFF. CDR3 DNA: TGTGCCAGCAGCTTAGTGGCAGGGGCTAATGAAAAACTGTTTTTT.

Ten or more counts support this clone. The chain combines TRBV12-5 with TRBJ1-3; unclear D gene. The V and J ends lost 8 bases and 8 bases respectively, with 13 bases between them. The CDR3 is made up of 12 amino acids. Germline V CDR1 and CDR2: LGHNT, FRNRAP. CDR3 sequence (DNA): TGTGCTAGTTTAGGTGTCGGGTACACCATATATTTT. This gives the protein CASLGVGYTIYF.

The rearrangement links TRBV28 to TRBJ2-3, with a tentative D call TRBD1 (5 bases). Germline V gene data show CDR1 as MDHEN and CDR2 as SYDVKM. Trimming pared 4 bases from V and 2 bases from J, leaving 19 bases between. This CDR3 has 17 amino acids. The CDR3 nucleotides are TGTGCCAGCAGTTCGGCGACGGACAACCATTACACAGATACGCAGTATTTT. Amino acids: CASSSATDNHYTDTQYF. Full variable domain (remainder filled in from reference TRBV28 and TRBJ2-3): DVKVTQSSRYLVKRTGEKVFLECVQDMDHENMFWYRQDPGLGLRLIYFSYDVKMKEKGDIPEGYSVSREKKERFSLILESASTNQTSMYLCASSSATDNHYTDTQYFGPGTRLTVL.